A single sample is the source of the 17 T cell receptor beta chains below, sequenced in a study of chemoradiotherapy in HPV16-positive cancers. Using immunoSEQ multiplex PCR, the repertoire was profiled, and TCRdb retains in-frame clones only, with some absent. The table has approximately 10,000 clones, around 66% seen once. This material was collected from a patient who underwent chemoradiotherapy. The receptors originated from a human donor with HPV-associated anogenital cancer.

The J gene is TRBJ2-2, the V gene TRBV9; D is uncertain. The V gene's germline CDR1 is SGDLS and CDR2 YYNGEE. Trimming cost V 0 bases and J 0 bases, with 6 bases left between them. This CDR3 region has 15 residues. CDR3 sequence: CASSVGRTNTGELFF. CDR3 in DNA: TGTGCCAGCAGCGTAGGGAGAACGAACACCGGGGAGCTGTTTTTT.

This rearrangement joins TRBV6-5 to TRBJ1-4; D is unresolved. Between the trimmed V and J ends, which lost 0 bases and 10 bases, there was a span of 9 bases. Germline V gene sequence: CDR1 MNHEY, CDR2 SVGAGI. The CDR3 spans 13 residues. As DNA, the CDR3 is TGTGCCAGCAGTTACTCGAAGGGTGGAAAACTGTTTTTT. It codes for CASSYSKGGKLFF.

This chain uses TRBV27 with TRBJ2-7; no definite D call. From germline, CDR1 is MNHEY and CDR2 SMNVEV (reference sequence). This CDR3 has 13 amino acids. The V end was cut by 2 bases, the J end by 3 bases, with 8 bases between. CDR3 loop: CASSLHFGYEQYF. The CDR3 DNA reads TGTGCCAGCAGTTTACATTTTGGCTACGAGCAGTACTTC.

The chain recombines TRBV28 with TRBJ1-4; D remains ambiguous. V was shortened by 6 bases and J by 0 bases, with 8 bases between the two germline ends. The CDR3 extends over 14 amino acids. The V gene's germline CDR1 is MDHEN and CDR2 SYDVKM. CDR3 sequence (DNA): TGTGCCAGCAGCCCTTTTTCAACTAATGAAAAACTGTTTTTT. This encodes CASSPFSTNEKLFF.

The chain recombines TRBV7-9 with TRBJ2-7; no clear D gene. The ends were cut back, 2 bases at V and 1 base at J, with 9 bases in the middle. The CDR3 runs to 14 residues. The germline V gene has CDR1 SEHNR and CDR2 FQNEAQ (reference sequence). The CDR3 loop reads CASSLISLSYEQYF. For the CDR3, the DNA is TGTGCCAGCAGCTTAATCAGCTTATCCTACGAGCAGTACTTC. Based on the CDR3 plus reference TRBV7-9 and TRBJ2-7, the full variable domain is DTGVSQNPRHKITKRGQNVTFRCDPISEHNRLYWYRQTLGQGPEFLTYFQNEAQLEKSRLLSDRFSAERPKGSFSTLEIQRTEQGDSAMYLCASSLISLSYEQYFGPGTRLTVT.

This sequence joins TRBV7-2 and TRBJ1-2; D call uncertain. Germline lookup yields CDR1 SGHTA and CDR2 FQGNSA. The CDR3 sequence is 14 residues long. V lost 0 bases to trimming and J lost 4 bases, with 9 bases between them. CDR3 nucleotides: TGTGCCAGCAGCTTAGCCCCAGAGATCTATGGCTACACCTTC. Translating gives CASSLAPEIYGYTF.

The CDR3 is CASSQESGLSYNSPLHF. CDR3 DNA: TGTGCCAGCAGCCAAGAGTCGGGACTCTCCTATAATTCACCCCTCCACTTT. J is TRBJ1-6 and V is TRBV4-2, with D perhaps matching TRBD1 (5 bases). Per the germline V gene, CDR1 is LGHNA and CDR2 is YNFKEQ. The ends were cut back, 0 bases at V and 0 bases at J, with 9 bases in the middle. The CDR3 has 17 residues.

V and J are TRBV10-2 and TRBJ1-5, with a possible D match to TRBD1 (5 bases). In germline, CDR1 is WSHSY, CDR2 SAAADI. V lost 0 bases and J 0 bases, leaving 21 bases between the germline ends. There are 20 residues in the CDR3. The CDR3: CASSESTLAGIVYSNQPQHF. CDR3 sequence (DNA): TGCGCCAGCAGTGAGTCGACGCTGGCAGGGATAGTATATAGCAATCAGCCCCAGCATTTT.

The chain carries TRBV5-4 and TRBJ2-3; no definite D call. The CDR3 sequence is 13 residues long. V was cut by 2 bases and J by 1 base, with 5 bases left in between. Germline V CDR1 and CDR2: SGHNT, YYREEE (reference sequence). The CDR3 loop reads CASSFRGTDTQYF. The CDR3 DNA is TGTGCCAGCAGCTTTCGGGGCACAGATACGCAGTATTTT.

V gene TRBV6-1 combines with J gene TRBJ1-1; D perhaps matches TRBD1 (5 bases). The ends were cut back, 11 bases at V and 1 base at J, with 11 bases in the middle. CDR1 and CDR2 (germline): MNHNS, SASEGT. The CDR3 is 12 amino acids. The CDR3 is CAGGTRNTEAFF. The CDR3, as DNA: TGTGCCGGGGGGACCAGGAACACTGAAGCTTTCTTT.

V is TRBV19 and J is TRBJ2-3, with 9 bases fitting TRBD2. The germline V gene has CDR1 LNHDA and CDR2 SQIVND (reference sequence). Germline trimming cut 5 bases from V and 5 bases from J; bases unmatched to any gene: 8. The length of the CDR3 is 15 residues. The CDR3 is CASSSAGGFGDTQYF. Here the CDR3 DNA reads TGTGCCAGTAGTTCGGCGGGGGGGTTTGGAGATACGCAGTATTTT.

V gene TRBV15 combines with J gene TRBJ2-3; D is perhaps TRBD1 or TRBD2 (5 bases each). CDR1 LNHNV and CDR2 YYDKDF come from the germline V gene (reference sequence). The CDR3 consists of 15 residues. Trimming took 5 bases from V and 1 from J, leaving 13 bases between them. CDR3 region: CATSSGTQGTDTQYF. For the CDR3, the DNA is TGTGCCACCAGCTCCGGGACCCAGGGCACAGATACGCAGTATTTT. The full variable domain, completed using reference TRBV15 and TRBJ2-3, is DAMVIQNPRYQVTQFGKPVTLSCSQTLNHNVMYWYQQKSSQAPKLLFHYYDKDFNNEADTPDNFQSRRPNTSFCFLDIRSPGLGDTAMYLCATSSGTQGTDTQYFGPGTRLTVL.

This clone occurred a few times. The gene calls are TRBV7-2 and TRBJ1-2; D is unclear. From germline, CDR1 is SGHTA and CDR2 FQGNSA. This CDR3 contains 11 residues. With 4 bases removed from V and 4 bases from J, the gap between germline ends came to 4 bases. This CDR3 reads CASSSFYGYTF. The DNA of the CDR3 is TGTGCCAGCAGCTCATTCTATGGCTACACCTTC.

This sequence joins TRBV28 and TRBJ2-7; 7 bases map to TRBD1. CDR1 and CDR2 from the germline V gene are MDHEN and SYDVKM. This CDR3 has 14 amino acids. V was clipped by 7 bases and J by 7 bases; unmatched bases: 13. CDR3 residues: CASKPGQSLREQYF. CDR3 nucleotide sequence: TGTGCCAGCAAACCGGGACAGAGTTTACGAGAGCAGTACTTC.

The rearrangement uses TRBV5-4 and TRBJ1-2, with D possibly being TRBD1 (5 bases). V was cut by 4 bases and J by 8 bases, with 18 bases left in between. From germline, CDR1 is SGHNT and CDR2 YYREEE (reference sequence). The CDR3 sequence is 14 residues long. CDR3 sequence reads: CASSGGVDLWGYTF. The CDR3 bases are TGTGCCAGCAGCGGGGGTGTGGATCTTTGGGGCTACACCTTC.

This clone was picked up a small number of times. The CDR3 sequence is CATSGPMNTEAFF. DNA of the CDR3: TGTGCCACCAGCGGACCGATGAACACTGAAGCTTTCTTT. The V call is TRBV15, the J call TRBJ1-1; D not certain. V gave up 5 bases and J gave up 0 bases, with 7 bases separating them. The germline gives CDR1 LNHNV, CDR2 YYDKDF (reference sequence). CDR3 size: 13 residues.

This sequence joins TRBV4-3 and TRBJ2-1, with 8 bases matching TRBD1. Losses at the gene ends were 4 bases for V and 3 bases for J; bases not matched to a gene: 8. Germline V CDR1 and CDR2: LGHNA, YSLEER. The CDR3 runs to 16 residues. The CDR3 spells CASSRQDRAVYNEQFF. CDR3 DNA sequence: TGCGCCAGCAGCCGCCAGGACAGGGCGGTCTACAATGAGCAGTTCTTC.